This TCR beta chain was sequenced in a study of T-cell memory formation after mild COVID-19. MiXCR was run by TCRdb on the 5' RACE reads, yielding one entry per CDR3 protein. The sample gives roughly 380,000 distinct CDR3 sequences, under 30% of which show up once; roughly 14% is in the top ten. Germline CDR1 SEHNR, CDR2 FQNEAQ (reference sequence). The V end was cut by 10 bases, the J end by 1 base, with 21 bases between. The CDR3 totals 16 residues. Points from the study as a whole: Day 15 to 85 contracting clones showed balanced CD4/CD8; day 15 to 37 expanders favored CD4+. Some SARS-CoV-2-responding clones were already detected in memory before infection.

A few counts support this clonotype. Antigen specificity is unknown. This chain links TRBV7-9 with TRBJ2-3; D uncertain. The sequenced sample was PBMCs or a T cell subset sorted from them (not recorded which). The sequence came from an adult woman who had mild COVID-19 (a few samples of this study predate the infection). Cell type and time point are not known. CDR3 sequence reads: CATSTSGSIGTDTQYF. CDR3 in DNA: TGTGCCACCTCAACTTCCGGCAGTATCGGCACAGATACGCAGTATTTT.